This T cell receptor (beta chain) came from a study of blood T cell repertoires in COVID-19. Study-level information: Researchers got acute and convalescent COVID-19 samples from the United States, Italy and Spain.

Sequencing used immunoSEQ multiplex PCR; TCRdb keeps in-frame clones, though not all of them. Of hundreds of thousands of clones in the sample, around 91% are singletons; the top ten hold roughly 1.1%. Which cohort a participant joined came from the clinical history participants gave. Recovery meant two consecutive negative NP/OP PCR tests, professional clearance, or resolved symptoms. Trimming took 2 bases from V and 8 from J, leaving 15 bases between them. The germline V gene encodes CDR1 SGHVS and CDR2 FQNEAQ. CDR3 length: 14 residues. This TCR came from a man younger than 40 who had recovered from COVID-19. V usage is TRBV7-8 and J usage is TRBJ1-1, with TRBD1 as a possible D gene (6 bases). Sequencing was carried out using PBMCs or T cells enriched from blood (not recorded which). CDR3 amino acids: CASSLSGPGQEAFF. In DNA, the CDR3 is TGTGCCAGCAGCTTAAGTGGCCCGGGACAAGAAGCTTTCTTT.